This T cell receptor (beta chain) was identified in a study of T cell responses to AZD1222 COVID-19 vaccine. Findings and limits, study-wide: None of the repertoires were sampled until the peak T cell response had passed. Reportedly, nearly half of unique spike TCRs recognized epitopes outside B.1.351/B.1.1.7 mutations. There were mostly white British donors and more females than males, and clonal diversity was possibly underestimated.

The CDR3 contains 14 residues. V lost 0 bases and J 8 bases, leaving 10 bases between the germline ends. The germline V gene encodes CDR1 LGHDT and CDR2 YNNKEL (reference sequence). This table comes from immunoSEQ multiplex PCR, and its TCRdb copy is limited to in-frame clones, with some not included. The sample has about 94,000 clones; about 88% are singletons. This clone has just a few counts. Its target is not known. The clonotype originates from an adult in good health. The sequencing used peripheral blood, collected on day 0 of AZD1222 vaccination. This chain connects TRBV3-1 (or the pseudogene TRBV3-2) to TRBJ2-2, with D possibly matching TRBD2 (6 bases). CDR3 nucleotides: TGTGCCAGCAGCCAAGATCCGGGACTGGGGGAGCTGTTTTTT. Translation: CASSQDPGLGELFF.